The 8 T cell receptor beta chains below all came from one sample that was sequenced in a study of blood T cell repertoires in COVID-19. Only in-frame clones appear in the TCRdb table, and some are missing; sequencing was by immunoSEQ multiplex PCR. The sample has approximately 54,000 clones; about 82% are singletons. The sequencing sample was made of peripheral blood. Every receptor here comes from a human donor in a cohort sampled during active COVID-19.

J is TRBJ1-1 and V is TRBV30, with D tentatively TRBD1 (5 bases). Germline CDR1 GTSNPN, CDR2 SVGIG (reference sequence). Trimming shortened V by 3 bases and J by 0 bases, and 8 bases separated the two germline ends. This CDR3 region has 13 residues. The CDR3 sequence: CAWSRVMNTEAFF. In nucleotides, the CDR3 is TGTGCCTGGAGCAGGGTCATGAACACTGAAGCTTTCTTT.

Only one count was recorded for this clone. This chain connects TRBV9 to TRBJ1-4, with TRBD1 matching 7 bases. The V gene's germline CDR1 is SGDLS and CDR2 YYNGEE. The CDR3 length is 15 residues. J was trimmed by 5 bases and V by 3 bases; bases with no gene match: 7. The CDR3 region has the DNA TGTGCCAGCAGCGCTCGACCCAGGGGGAATGAAAAACTGTTTTTT. Translation: CASSARPRGNEKLFF. The full variable domain, with the rest looked up from reference TRBV9 and TRBJ1-4, is DSGVTQTPKHLITATGQRVTLRCSPRSGDLSVYWYQQSLDQGLQFLIQYYNGEERAKGNILERFSAQQFPDLHSELNLSSLELGDSALYFCASSARPRGNEKLFFGSGTQLSVL.

This clone was recorded only once. The rearrangement links TRBV5-6 to TRBJ1-6; no clear D gene. Trimming removed 2 bases at V and 6 bases at J, with 9 bases between. The germline gives CDR1 SGHDT, CDR2 YYEEEE. The CDR3 contains 14 residues. CDR3 DNA sequence: TGTGCCAGCAGCTTTCAGCAGGCTAATTCACCCCTCCACTTT. Translation gives CASSFQQANSPLHF.

The chain recombines TRBV2 with TRBJ1-5; TRBD1 matches at 7 bases. The germline V gene has CDR1 SNHLY and CDR2 FYNNEI. Trimming took 4 bases from V and 2 from J; bases not matched to a gene: 5. The CDR3 has 15 residues. The CDR3 bases are TGTGCCAGCAGTGGAGGGGGCGCGGGCAATCAGCCCCAGCATTTT. This codes for CASSGGGAGNQPQHF.

The CDR3 here is CASSPPGTSKVGGYTF. The DNA of the CDR3 is TGTGCCAGCAGCCCGCCTGGGACATCAAAAGTTGGAGGCTACACCTTC. This chain connects TRBV9 to TRBJ1-2, with a tentative D call TRBD1 (6 bases). Germline V CDR1 and CDR2: SGDLS, YYNGEE. V lost 4 bases to trimming and J lost 8 bases, with 24 bases between them. The CDR3 consists of 16 residues.

This chain connects TRBV12-3 or TRBV12-4 to TRBJ2-7, with TRBD1 as a possible D gene (5 bases). V was trimmed by 5 bases and J by 3 bases, leaving 11 bases between them. There are 13 residues in the CDR3. The chain's CDR3 is CASSTDSFYEQYF. The CDR3 bases are TGTGCCAGCAGTACTGACAGTTTCTACGAGCAGTACTTC.

This clone appeared once. The same CDR3 also results from other DNA sequences found in this sample. The chain carries TRBV9 and TRBJ1-5; TRBD1 is a possible D gene (5 bases). The V and J ends lost 5 bases and 6 bases respectively, with 18 bases between them. The length of the CDR3 is 15 residues. Germline V gene data show CDR1 as SGDLS and CDR2 as YYNGEE. CDR3 DNA: TGTGCCAGCAGTGGCGGGGTGGGGCTGGGTCAGCCCCAGCATTTT. This gives the protein CASSGGVGLGQPQHF. The full variable domain, with the rest looked up from reference TRBV9 and TRBJ1-5, is DSGVTQTPKHLITATGQRVTLRCSPRSGDLSVYWYQQSLDQGLQFLIQYYNGEERAKGNILERFSAQQFPDLHSELNLSSLELGDSALYFCASSGGVGLGQPQHFGDGTRLSIL.

V gene TRBV7-8 combines with J gene TRBJ1-1; D ambiguous. Trimming removed 1 base from V and 5 bases from J, with 20 bases in between. CDR1 is SGHVS, CDR2 FQNEAQ, per germline. CDR3 length: 17 residues. CDR3 nucleotides: TGTGCCAGCAGCTTAGTCTCTCTAATATCCACGGGAACTGAAGCTTTCTTT. It translates to CASSLVSLISTGTEAFF.